The entry below describes one TCR beta chain. The data derive from a study of blood T cell repertoires in COVID-19. As for the study in general: PBMCs, B-cell-depleted T cells, or T cells were the source of the cDNA or gDNA that made up the material.

Participant-given clinical history determined each cohort assignment. Recovered status applied to Cohort 3 donors who had two consecutive negative PCRs. It also applied to those with clearance or with symptom resolution. Measured with immunoSEQ multiplex PCR; TCRdb has only the in-frame clones, and not every one. The sample shows a few hundred thousand clones, 82% of them seen only once. Germline V gene data show CDR1 as MNHEY and CDR2 as SMNVEV (reference sequence). This CDR3 has 16 amino acids. V shed 5 bases, J shed 6 bases, and the junction held 7 bases outside the gene matches. This chain connects TRBV27 to TRBJ1-6, with 10 bases lining up with TRBD1. Sequenced: PBMCs or T cells enriched from blood (not recorded which). This receptor was taken from an older woman who had recovered from COVID-19. Here the CDR3 reads CASSPAGTGANSPLHF. The CDR3 DNA follows: TGTGCCAGCAGTCCTGCCGGGACAGGGGCTAATTCACCCCTCCACTTT.